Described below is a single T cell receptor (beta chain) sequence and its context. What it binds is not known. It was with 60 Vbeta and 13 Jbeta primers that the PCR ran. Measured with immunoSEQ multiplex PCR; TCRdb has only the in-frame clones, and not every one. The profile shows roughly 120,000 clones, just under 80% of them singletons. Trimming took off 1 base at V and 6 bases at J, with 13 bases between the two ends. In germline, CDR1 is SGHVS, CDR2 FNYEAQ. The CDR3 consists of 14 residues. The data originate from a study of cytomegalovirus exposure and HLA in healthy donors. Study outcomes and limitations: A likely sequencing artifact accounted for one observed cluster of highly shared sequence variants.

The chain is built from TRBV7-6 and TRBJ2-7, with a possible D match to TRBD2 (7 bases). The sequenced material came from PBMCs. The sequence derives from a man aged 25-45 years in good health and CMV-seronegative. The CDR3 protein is CASSLGAGAGEQYF. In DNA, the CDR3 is TGTGCCAGCAGCTTAGGGGCGGGGGCGGGCGAGCAGTACTTC.